This paragraph covers one T cell receptor beta chain sequence. Its specificity is unknown. There were no recent acute infections or vaccinations among the donors, who were healthy HIV-negative adults. The authors divided CD4+ cells into CD45RA+ naive and CD45RA-negative memory subsets. The germline V gene encodes CDR1 MNHEY and CDR2 SVGAGI. The CDR3 extends over 12 amino acids. V was cut by 0 bases and J by 9 bases, with 8 bases left in between. In the original workflow: Because ImmunoSEQ provided only junction sequences with no quality scores, the filtering differed. Clones were read by immunoSEQ multiplex PCR, and TCRdb kept only the in-frame ones, dropping some. The V and J calls and clone size come from that table; D and trimming were worked out from the DNA. The sample has 2 million to 2.5 million clones, just under 95% seen once. This specimen comes from a study of shared clonotypes between healthy human individuals.

Overall study findings and caveats: Roughly 5% of naive CD4 clonotypes were shared across a few donors.

The chain combines TRBV6-5 with TRBJ1-2; D is unclear. The sequence was obtained from a man aged 18 to 30 in good health. Some clones in this sample may be carry-over from other donors' samples. Sequencing was performed on naive CD4+ T cells from PBMCs. Subset defined: CD45RA+ positively selected. This chain's CDR3 is CASSYSGGRYTF. For the CDR3, the DNA is TGTGCCAGCAGTTACTCCGGCGGCCGCTACACCTTC.